The 10 T cell receptor beta chains given below trace back to one sample, sequenced in a study of PD-1 blockade in classical Hodgkin lymphoma. Profiled with immunoSEQ multiplex PCR; TCRdb holds only in-frame clones, not every one. The profile shows 95,000 to 120,000 clones, about 89% of them singletons. Exposure to brentuximab vedotin varied, and each patient had relapsed following autologous stem cell transplantation. This sample comprised peripheral blood mononuclear cells (PBMCs), obtained before the second cycle of nivolumab. The receptors were gathered from a human donor with classical Hodgkin lymphoma.

This clone was seen a single time. This chain connects TRBV7-9 to TRBJ2-3, with D tentatively TRBD2 (5 bases). CDR3 length equals 17 residues. In germline, CDR1 is SEHNR, CDR2 FQNEAQ (reference sequence). Deletions cut 5 bases from V and 2 bases from J, with 20 bases between. In nucleotides, the CDR3 is TGTGCCAGCAGCCCCGCTGGGCGGCGGCGGGCCACAGATACGCAGTATTTT. Protein product: CASSPAGRRRATDTQYF.

V gene TRBV19 combines with J gene TRBJ1-5, with D perhaps TRBD1 (5 bases). Germline V gene data show CDR1 as LNHDA and CDR2 as SQIVND (reference sequence). The germline V and J ends were trimmed by 9 bases and 0 bases, with 15 bases remaining between them. This CDR3 has 15 residues. In DNA, the CDR3 is TGTGCCAGCCGAGGGGTACCGTATAGCAATCAGCCCCAGCATTTT. Translation: CASRGVPYSNQPQHF.

The J gene is TRBJ1-2, the V gene TRBV28; TRBD1 might be the D (5 bases). The CDR3 is 14 residues long. Germline V gene data show CDR1 as MDHEN and CDR2 as SYDVKM. Trimming left V 2 bases short and J 2 bases short, with 9 bases between. CDR3 DNA: TGTGCCAGCAGTTTAGGGGCAGCCAACTATGGCTACACCTTC. This translates into CASSLGAANYGYTF.

This sequence joins TRBV28 and TRBJ1-1; TRBD1 is a possible D gene (5 bases). V was clipped by 7 bases and J by 6 bases, with 12 bases between them. Germline loops: CDR1 MDHEN, CDR2 SYDVKM. This CDR3 contains 12 residues. The DNA of the CDR3 is TGTGCCAGCAACACTCCGGGACCTGAAGCTTTCTTT. It is translated as CASNTPGPEAFF.

V gene TRBV6-1 combines with J gene TRBJ2-7; TRBD2 matches 11 bases. This CDR3 is 13 amino acids long. Germline assignment: CDR1 MNHNS and CDR2 SASEGT. J lost 0 bases, V lost 8 bases, and 0 bases had no gene match. CDR3 bases: TGTGCCAGCGGGACTAGCGGCTCCTACGAGCAGTACTTC. Its protein product is CASGTSGSYEQYF.

The chain links TRBV25-1 to TRBJ2-2; D is unclear. CDR1 MGHDK and CDR2 SYGVNS come from the germline V gene. The CDR3 sequence is 11 residues long. The V gene lost 2 bases and the J gene lost 8 bases, with 3 bases spanning the gap. CDR3 protein: CASSEIGELFF. CDR3 DNA sequence: TGTGCCAGCAGTGAAATAGGGGAGCTGTTTTTT.

Regarding this clone: The sample holds other DNA sequences that translate to the same CDR3. The chain is built from TRBV4-1 and TRBJ2-1; unclear D gene. V lost 1 base and J 0 bases, leaving 7 bases between the germline ends. The length of the CDR3 is 15 residues. CDR1 and CDR2 from the germline V gene are MGHRA and YSYEKL. The CDR3 DNA reads TGCGCCAGCAGCCAAGTAGGAAGCTCCTACAATGAGCAGTTCTTC. It is translated as CASSQVGSSYNEQFF.

This clone was counted between two and nine times. The chain recombines TRBV7-9 with TRBJ1-4; no definite D call. The CDR3 runs to 14 residues. Germline loops: CDR1 SEHNR, CDR2 FQNEAQ (reference sequence). Trimming pared 4 bases from V and 3 bases from J, leaving 9 bases between. CDR3 sequence reads: CASSYRSSNEKLFF. The CDR3 DNA is TGTGCCAGCAGCTATAGGTCCTCTAATGAAAAACTGTTTTTT.

The V call is TRBV6-5, the J call TRBJ2-7; D might be TRBD2 (7 bases). V lost 5 bases and J lost 6, with 17 bases in between. Germline CDR1 is MNHEY and CDR2 is SVGAGI. The CDR3 consists of 14 residues. The CDR3 nucleotides are TGTGCCAGCAGTCTTGGAGGCGGGGGCGGCGAGCAGTACTTC. Translated, it gives CASSLGGGGGEQYF.

This clone was picked up one time. The chain combines TRBV4-3 with TRBJ2-7; D tentatively reads TRBD1 or TRBD2 (5 bases each). V lost 1 base and J 2 bases, leaving 9 bases between the germline ends. There are 14 residues in the CDR3. Per the germline V gene, CDR1 is LGHNA and CDR2 is YSLEER. The DNA for the CDR3 is TGCGCCAGCAGCCAAGGGGACGGAACCTACGAGCAGTACTTC. Translated, it gives CASSQGDGTYEQYF.